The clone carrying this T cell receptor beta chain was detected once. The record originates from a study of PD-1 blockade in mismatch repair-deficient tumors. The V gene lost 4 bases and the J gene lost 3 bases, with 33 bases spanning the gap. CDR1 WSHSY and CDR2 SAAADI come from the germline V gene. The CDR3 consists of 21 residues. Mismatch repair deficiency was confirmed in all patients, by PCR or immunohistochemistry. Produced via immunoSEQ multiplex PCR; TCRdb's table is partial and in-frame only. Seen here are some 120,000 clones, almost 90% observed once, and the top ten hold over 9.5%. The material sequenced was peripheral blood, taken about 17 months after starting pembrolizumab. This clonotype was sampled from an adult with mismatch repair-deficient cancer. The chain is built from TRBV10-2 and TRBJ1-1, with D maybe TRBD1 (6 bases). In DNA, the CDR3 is TGCGCCAGCAGTGTCCAAGGTTATGTGGGATTATTGGCAGGGGTTCACACTGAAGCTTTCTTT. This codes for CASSVQGYVGLLAGVHTEAFF.